These 3 T cell receptor beta chains were all obtained from the same sample, sequenced in a study of control samples from healthy donors and cancer patients. The protocol was immunoSEQ multiplex PCR, while the TCRdb copy is restricted to in-frame clones and leaves out a portion. The sample has about 150,000 clones; just under 95% are singletons. The source material was blood. The receptors originated from a man aged 40-50 years in good health.

The rearrangement joins TRBV11-3 to TRBJ1-1; D ambiguous. V gave up 4 bases and J gave up 2 bases, with 8 bases separating them. Germline values: CDR1 SGHNT, CDR2 YENEEA. CDR3 length: 13 amino acids. For the CDR3, the DNA is TGTGCCAGCAGCTCGGGGTTAAACACTGAAGCTTTCTTT. Its translation: CASSSGLNTEAFF.

The chain recombines TRBV5-8 with TRBJ2-2, with 7 nucleotides matching TRBD1. Per germline, CDR1 SGHTS and CDR2 YDEGEE. Trimming removed 4 bases from V and 4 bases from J; junction bases left unmatched: 10. This CDR3 is built from 16 residues. CDR3 in DNA: TGTGCCAGCAGCCCCGGGACAGTTCAAGGCACCGGGGAGCTGTTTTTT. Translating it yields CASSPGTVQGTGELFF.

The rearrangement links TRBV28 to TRBJ1-6; TRBD1 agrees at 7 bases. CDR3 length equals 13 residues. J was trimmed by 8 bases and V by 8 bases; bases with no gene match: 6. The germline CDR1 and CDR2 sequences are MDHEN and SYDVKM. The CDR3 DNA sequence: TGTGCCAGCTCCCGGGACAGATATTCACCCCTCCACTTT. As protein: CASSRDRYSPLHF.